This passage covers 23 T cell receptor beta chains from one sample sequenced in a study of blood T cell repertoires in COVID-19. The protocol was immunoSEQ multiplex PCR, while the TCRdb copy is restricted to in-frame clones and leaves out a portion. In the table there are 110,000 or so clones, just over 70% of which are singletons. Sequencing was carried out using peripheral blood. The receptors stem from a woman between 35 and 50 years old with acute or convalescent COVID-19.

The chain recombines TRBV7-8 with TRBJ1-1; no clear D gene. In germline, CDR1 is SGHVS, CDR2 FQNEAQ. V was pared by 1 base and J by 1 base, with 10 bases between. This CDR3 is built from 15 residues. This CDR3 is CASSLVSNGNTEAFF. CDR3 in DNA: TGTGCCAGCAGCTTAGTCTCGAACGGGAACACTGAAGCTTTCTTT. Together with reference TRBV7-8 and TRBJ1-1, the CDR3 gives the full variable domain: GAGVSQSPRYKVAKRGQDVALRCDPISGHVSLFWYQQALGQGPEFLTYFQNEAQLDKSGLPSDRFFAERPEGSVSTLKIQRTQQEDSAVYLCASSLVSNGNTEAFFGQGTRLTVV.

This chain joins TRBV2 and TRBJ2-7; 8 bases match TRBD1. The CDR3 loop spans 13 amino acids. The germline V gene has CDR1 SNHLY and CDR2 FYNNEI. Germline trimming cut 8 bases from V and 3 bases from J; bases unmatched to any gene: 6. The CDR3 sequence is CASSGQVSYEQYF. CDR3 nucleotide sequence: TGTGCCAGCTCGGGACAGGTTAGCTACGAGCAGTACTTC. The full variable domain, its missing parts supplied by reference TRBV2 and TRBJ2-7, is EPEVTQTPSHQVTQMGQEVILRCVPISNHLYFYWYRQILGQKVEFLVSFYNNEISEKSEIFDDQFSVERPDGSNFTLKIRSTKLEDSAMYFCASSGQVSYEQYFGPGTRLTVT.

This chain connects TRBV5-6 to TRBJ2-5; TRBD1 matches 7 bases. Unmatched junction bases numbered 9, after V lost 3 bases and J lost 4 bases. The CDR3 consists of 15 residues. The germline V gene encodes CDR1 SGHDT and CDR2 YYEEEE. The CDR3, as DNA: TGTGCCAGCAGCTCCAGCTTATCAGGGGGAGAGACCCAGTACTTC. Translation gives CASSSSLSGGETQYF.

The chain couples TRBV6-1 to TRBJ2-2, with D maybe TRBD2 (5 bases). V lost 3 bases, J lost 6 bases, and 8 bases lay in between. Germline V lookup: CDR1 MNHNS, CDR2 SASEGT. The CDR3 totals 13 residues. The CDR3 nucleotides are TGTGCCAGCAGTGAGTCGGGATCCGGGGAGCTGTTTTTT. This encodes CASSESGSGELFF.

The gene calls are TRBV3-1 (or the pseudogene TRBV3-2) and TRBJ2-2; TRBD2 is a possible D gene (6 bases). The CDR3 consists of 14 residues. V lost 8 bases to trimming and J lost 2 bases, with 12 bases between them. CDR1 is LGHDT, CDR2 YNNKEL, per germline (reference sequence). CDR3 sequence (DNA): TGTGCCAGCCTGGGGGGTAGTAACACCGGGGAGCTGTTTTTT. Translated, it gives CASLGGSNTGELFF.

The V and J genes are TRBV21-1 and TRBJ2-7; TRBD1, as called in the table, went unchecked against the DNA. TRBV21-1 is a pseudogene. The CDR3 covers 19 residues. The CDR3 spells CASSKVPDRDLRGVYEQYF. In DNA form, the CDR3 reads TGTGCCAGCAGCAAAGTACCTGACAGGGATCTCCGAGGGGTGTACGAGCAGTACTTC.

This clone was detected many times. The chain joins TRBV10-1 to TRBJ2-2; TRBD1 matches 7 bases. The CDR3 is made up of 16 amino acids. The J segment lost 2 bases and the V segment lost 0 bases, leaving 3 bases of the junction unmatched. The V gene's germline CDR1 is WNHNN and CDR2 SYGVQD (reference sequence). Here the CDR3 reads CASSESRDSNTGELFF. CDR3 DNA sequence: TGCGCCAGCAGTGAGTCTAGGGACAGCAACACCGGGGAGCTGTTTTTT.

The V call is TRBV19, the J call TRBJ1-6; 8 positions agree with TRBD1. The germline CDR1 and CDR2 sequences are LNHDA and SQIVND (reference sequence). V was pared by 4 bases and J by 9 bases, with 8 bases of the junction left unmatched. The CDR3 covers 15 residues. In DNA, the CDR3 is TGTGCCAGTAGTACAGGGGGCCCTTTGAGTTCACCCCTCCACTTT. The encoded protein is CASSTGGPLSSPLHF. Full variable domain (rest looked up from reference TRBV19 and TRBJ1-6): DGGITQSPKYLFRKEGQNVTLSCEQNLNHDAMYWYRQDPGQGLRLIYYSQIVNDFQKGDIAEGYSVSREKKESFPLTVTSAQKNPTAFYLCASSTGGPLSSPLHFGNGTRLTVT.

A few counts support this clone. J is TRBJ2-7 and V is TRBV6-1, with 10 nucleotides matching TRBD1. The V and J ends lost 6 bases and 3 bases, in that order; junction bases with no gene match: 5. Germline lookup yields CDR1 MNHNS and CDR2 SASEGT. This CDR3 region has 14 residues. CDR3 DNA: TGTGCCAGCAGACCGACAGGGGGCCTCTACGAGCAGTACTTC. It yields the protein CASRPTGGLYEQYF.

The DNA for the CDR3 is TGTGCCATCAGTCCCGACAGAGCCTCCAAAAACATTCAGTACTTC. This gives the protein CAISPDRASKNIQYF. V is TRBV10-3 and J is TRBJ2-4; TRBD1 is a possible D gene (5 bases). This CDR3 contains 15 residues. Germline V lookup: CDR1 ENHRY, CDR2 SYGVKD. V was cut by 5 bases and J by 2 bases, with 13 bases left in between.

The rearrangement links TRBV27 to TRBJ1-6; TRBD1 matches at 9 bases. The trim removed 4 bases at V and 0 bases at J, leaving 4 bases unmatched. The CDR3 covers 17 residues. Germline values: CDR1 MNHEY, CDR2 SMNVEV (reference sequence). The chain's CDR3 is CASSSPTGGSYNSPLHF. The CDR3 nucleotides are TGTGCCAGCAGTTCCCCGACAGGGGGCTCCTATAATTCACCCCTCCACTTT.

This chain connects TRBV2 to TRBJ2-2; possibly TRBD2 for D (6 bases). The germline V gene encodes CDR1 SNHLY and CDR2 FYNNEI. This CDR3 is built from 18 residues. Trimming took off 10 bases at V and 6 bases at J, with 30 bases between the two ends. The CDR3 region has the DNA TGTGCCACCTGGAGGGACGGGCACGTTATCCTCCTGGCCGGGGAGCTGTTTTTT. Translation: CATWRDGHVILLAGELFF.

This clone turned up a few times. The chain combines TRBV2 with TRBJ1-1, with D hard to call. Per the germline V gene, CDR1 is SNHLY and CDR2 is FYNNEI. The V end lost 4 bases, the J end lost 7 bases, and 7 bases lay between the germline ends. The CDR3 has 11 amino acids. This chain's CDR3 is CASSVQLEAFF. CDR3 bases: TGTGCCAGCAGTGTACAGCTTGAAGCTTTCTTT.

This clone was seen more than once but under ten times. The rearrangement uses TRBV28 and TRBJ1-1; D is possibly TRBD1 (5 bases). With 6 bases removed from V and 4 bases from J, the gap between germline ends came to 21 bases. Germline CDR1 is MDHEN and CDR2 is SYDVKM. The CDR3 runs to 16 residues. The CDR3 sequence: CASSIPPTDQGTEAFF. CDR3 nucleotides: TGTGCCAGCAGCATCCCCCCGACAGACCAGGGCACTGAAGCTTTCTTT.

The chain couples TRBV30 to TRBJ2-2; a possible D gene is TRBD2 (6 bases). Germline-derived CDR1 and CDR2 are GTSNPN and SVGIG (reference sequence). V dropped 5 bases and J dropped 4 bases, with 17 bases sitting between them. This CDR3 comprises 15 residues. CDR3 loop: CAWWGGVGSTGELFF. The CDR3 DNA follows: TGTGCCTGGTGGGGCGGGGTGGGAAGCACCGGGGAGCTGTTTTTT.

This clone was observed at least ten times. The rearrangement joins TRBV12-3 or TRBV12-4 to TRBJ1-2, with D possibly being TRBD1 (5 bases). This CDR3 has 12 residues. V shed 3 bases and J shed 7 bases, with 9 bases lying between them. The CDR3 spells CASSFRRAGYTF. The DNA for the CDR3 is TGTGCCAGCAGTTTCCGCAGGGCTGGCTACACCTTC.

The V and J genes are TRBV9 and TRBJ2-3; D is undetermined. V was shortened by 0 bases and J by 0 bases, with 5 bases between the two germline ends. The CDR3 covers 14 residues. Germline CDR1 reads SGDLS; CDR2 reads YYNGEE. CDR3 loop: CASSVDGSTDTQYF. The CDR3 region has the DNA TGTGCCAGCAGCGTAGACGGGAGCACAGATACGCAGTATTTT.

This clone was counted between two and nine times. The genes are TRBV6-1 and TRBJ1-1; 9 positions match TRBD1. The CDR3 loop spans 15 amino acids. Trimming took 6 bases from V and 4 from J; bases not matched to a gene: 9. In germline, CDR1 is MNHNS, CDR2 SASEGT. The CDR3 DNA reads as TGTGCCAGCAGATGGGACAGGGATGGTACCACTGAAGCTTTCTTT. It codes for CASRWDRDGTTEAFF.

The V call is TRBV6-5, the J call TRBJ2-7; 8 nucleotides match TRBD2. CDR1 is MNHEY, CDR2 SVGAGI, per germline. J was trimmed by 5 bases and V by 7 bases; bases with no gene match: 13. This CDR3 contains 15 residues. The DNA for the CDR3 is TGTGCCAGCACCCCTTCGGGGGGGGGTTATAACGAGCAGTACTTC. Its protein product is CASTPSGGGYNEQYF.

CDR3: CASSEFVRAAYEQYF. Here the CDR3 DNA reads TGTGCCAGCAGTGAGTTTGTCAGGGCCGCATACGAGCAGTACTTC. The chain carries TRBV2 and TRBJ2-7; D possibly corresponds to TRBD1 (5 bases). V lost 3 bases and J 4 bases, leaving 16 bases between the germline ends. Germline CDR1 is SNHLY and CDR2 is FYNNEI. This CDR3 has 15 residues.

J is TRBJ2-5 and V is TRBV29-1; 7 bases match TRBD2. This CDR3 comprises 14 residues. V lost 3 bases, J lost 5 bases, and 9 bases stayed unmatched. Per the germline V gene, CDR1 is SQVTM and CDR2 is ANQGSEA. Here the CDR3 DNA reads TGCAGCGTTGACCCGCAGGGAGGGAGTGAGACCCAGTACTTC. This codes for CSVDPQGGSETQYF. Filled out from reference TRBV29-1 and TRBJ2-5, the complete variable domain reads SAVISQKPSRDICQRGTSLTIQCQVDSQVTMMFWYRQQPGQSLTLIATANQGSEATYESGFVIDKFPISRPNLTFSTLTVSNMSPEDSSIYLCSVDPQGGSETQYFGPGTRLLVL.

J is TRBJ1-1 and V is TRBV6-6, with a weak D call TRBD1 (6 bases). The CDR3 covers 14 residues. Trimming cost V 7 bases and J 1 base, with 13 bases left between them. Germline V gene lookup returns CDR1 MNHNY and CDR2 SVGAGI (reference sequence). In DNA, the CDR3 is TGTGCCAGCAAAGGGGGTGTCGCGAACACTGAAGCTTTCTTT. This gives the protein CASKGGVANTEAFF.

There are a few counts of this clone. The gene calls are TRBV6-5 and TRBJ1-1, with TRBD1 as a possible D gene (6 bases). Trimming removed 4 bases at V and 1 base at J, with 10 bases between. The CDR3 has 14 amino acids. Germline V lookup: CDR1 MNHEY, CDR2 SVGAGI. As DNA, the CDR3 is TGTGCCAGCAGTTTCACAGGGCCGAACACTGAAGCTTTCTTT. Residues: CASSFTGPNTEAFF.